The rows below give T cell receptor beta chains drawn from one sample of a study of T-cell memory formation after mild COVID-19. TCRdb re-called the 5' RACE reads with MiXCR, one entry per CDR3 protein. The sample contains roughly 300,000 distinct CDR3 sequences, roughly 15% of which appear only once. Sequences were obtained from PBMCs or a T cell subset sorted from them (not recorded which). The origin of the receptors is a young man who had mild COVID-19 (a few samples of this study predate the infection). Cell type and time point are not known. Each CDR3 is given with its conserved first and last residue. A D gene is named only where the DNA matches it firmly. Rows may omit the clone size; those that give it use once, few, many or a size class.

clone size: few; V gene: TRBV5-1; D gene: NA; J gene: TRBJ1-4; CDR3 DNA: TGCGCCAGCAGCTTGGGAGGGTTTGGAGAAAAACTGTTTTTT; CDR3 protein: CASSLGGFGEKLFF
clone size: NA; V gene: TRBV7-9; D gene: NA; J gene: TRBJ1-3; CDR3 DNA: TGTGCCAGCAGCTCTGGGTCCCAAGGAAACACCATATATTTT; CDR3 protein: CASSSGSQGNTIYF
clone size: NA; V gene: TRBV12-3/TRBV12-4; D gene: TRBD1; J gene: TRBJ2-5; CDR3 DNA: TGTGCCAGCAGTGGACAGGGGTCAGGAGAGACCCAGTACTTC; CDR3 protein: CASSGQGSGETQYF
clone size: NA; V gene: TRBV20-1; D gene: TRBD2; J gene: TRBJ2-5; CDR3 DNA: TGCAGTGCCACCGAGGGCCTAGCGGGGTCCGGGGAGACCCAGTACTTC; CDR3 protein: CSATEGLAGSGETQYF
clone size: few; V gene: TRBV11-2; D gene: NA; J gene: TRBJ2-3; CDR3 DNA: TGTGCCAGCACTCCTAATTGGGGGCCCACAGATACGCAGTATTTT; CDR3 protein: CASTPNWGPTDTQYF
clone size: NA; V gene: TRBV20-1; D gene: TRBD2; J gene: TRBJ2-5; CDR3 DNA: TGCAGTGCTAGAGATAATTCGCTAGCGGGGGGGCAAGAGACCCAGTACTTC; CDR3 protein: CSARDNSLAGGQETQYF
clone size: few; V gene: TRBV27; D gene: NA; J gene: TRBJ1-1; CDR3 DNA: TGTGCCAGCAGCCCTGGGTCATTTCAAACGGGAGCTTTCTTT; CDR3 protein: CASSPGSFQTGAFF
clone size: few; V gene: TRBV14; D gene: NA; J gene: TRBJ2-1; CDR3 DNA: TGTGCCAGCAGCCAAGACGAGGCTATGGCCTACAATGAGCAGTTCTTC; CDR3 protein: CASSQDEAMAYNEQFF
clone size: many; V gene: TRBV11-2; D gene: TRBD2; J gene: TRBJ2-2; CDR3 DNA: TGTGCCAGCAGCTTACTAGCGGGGGCGTTCACCGGGGAGCTGTTTTTT; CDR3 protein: CASSLLAGAFTGELFF
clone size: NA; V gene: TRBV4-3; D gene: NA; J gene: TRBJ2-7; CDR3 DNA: TGCGCCAGCAGCCGGGATCTCGCGGACTACGAGCAGTACTTC; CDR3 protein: CASSRDLADYEQYF
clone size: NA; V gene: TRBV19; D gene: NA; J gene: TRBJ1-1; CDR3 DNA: TGTGCCAGTAGAGAGGGAAGGGATGAAGCTTTCTTT; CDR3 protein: CASREGRDEAFF
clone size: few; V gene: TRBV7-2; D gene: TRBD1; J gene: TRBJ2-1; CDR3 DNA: TGTGCCAGCAGCTTTACCCGACAGGGGGCCAATGAGCAGTTCTTC; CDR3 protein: CASSFTRQGANEQFF
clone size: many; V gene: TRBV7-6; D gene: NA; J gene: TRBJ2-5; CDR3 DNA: TGTGCCAGCAGCTTAGGTACTAACCAAGAGACCCAGTACTTC; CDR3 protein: CASSLGTNQETQYF
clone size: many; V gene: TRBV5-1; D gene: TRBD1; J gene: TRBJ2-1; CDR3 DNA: TGCGCCAGCAGCGCCTTCCGGGACAGGGGCCTTGTGAATGAGCAGTTCTTC; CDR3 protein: CASSAFRDRGLVNEQFF
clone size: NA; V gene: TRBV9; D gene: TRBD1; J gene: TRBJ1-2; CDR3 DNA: TGTGCCAGCAGCCCGGGGACAGGGCAGGCTTATGGCTACACCTTC; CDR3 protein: CASSPGTGQAYGYTF
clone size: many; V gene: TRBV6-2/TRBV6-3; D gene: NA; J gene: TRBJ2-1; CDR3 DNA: TGTGCCAGCAGGCGAGACGTGGGACACCTCTCCTACAATGAGCAGTTCTTC; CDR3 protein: CASRRDVGHLSYNEQFF
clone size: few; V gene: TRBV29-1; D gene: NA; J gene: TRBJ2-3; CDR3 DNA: TGCAGCGTTGATGGTGGCCCCGGCACAGATACGCAGTATTTT; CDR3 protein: CSVDGGPGTDTQYF
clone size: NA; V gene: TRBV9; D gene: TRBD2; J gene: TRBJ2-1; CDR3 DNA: TGTGCCAGCAGCGCGCTAGCGGGGGGGAGCTCCTACAATGAGCAGTTCTTC; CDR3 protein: CASSALAGGSSYNEQFF
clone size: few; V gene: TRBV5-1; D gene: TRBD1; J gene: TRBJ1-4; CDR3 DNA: TGCGCCAGCAGATTGGGACAGGGAGGAGAAAAACTGTTTTTT; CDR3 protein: CASRLGQGGEKLFF
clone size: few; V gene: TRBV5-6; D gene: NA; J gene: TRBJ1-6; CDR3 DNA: TGTGCCAGCAGCCGAGGAGACCCCTCACTTTTTTCATCACCCCTCCACTTT; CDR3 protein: CASSRGDPSLFSSPLHF